This entry lists 14 T cell receptor beta chains sequenced from one sample in a study of shared clonotypes between healthy human individuals. Assay used: immunoSEQ multiplex PCR; TCRdb lists only in-frame clones, some missing. This table has roughly 1.4 million clones, 98% to 99% appearing once. The sequencing sample was made of naive CD4+ T cells sorted from blood. Subset meaning: CD45RA+ positively selected. The receptors stem from a man aged 30 to 39 in good health.

The chain employs TRBV5-4 and TRBJ2-5; 11 bases align to TRBD1. V lost 5 bases to trimming and J lost 4 bases; unmatched junction nucleotides: 7. Germline V CDR1 and CDR2: SGHNT, YYREEE (reference sequence). The CDR3 is made up of 15 amino acids. CDR3 DNA: TGTGCCAGCAGAGCCGGGACAGGGGGTTCAGAGACCCAGTACTTC. Encoded protein: CASRAGTGGSETQYF.

The J gene is TRBJ2-7, the V gene TRBV5-1, with D possibly matching TRBD1 (6 bases). Germline CDR1 reads SGHRS; CDR2 reads YFSETQ. The CDR3 sequence is 12 residues long. Trimming pared 7 bases from V and 2 bases from J, leaving 10 bases between. DNA of the CDR3: TGCGCCAGCTCCGGGACAACCTACGAGCAGTACTTC. It specifies CASSGTTYEQYF.

The chain's CDR3 is CASSHGLAGGMETQYF. CDR3 nucleotides: TGTGCCAGCAGTCACGGACTAGCGGGAGGGATGGAGACCCAGTACTTC. This rearrangement joins TRBV27 to TRBJ2-5; 15 bases fit TRBD2. V lost 5 bases to trimming and J lost 5 bases; unmatched junction nucleotides: 6. Germline CDR1 is MNHEY and CDR2 is SMNVEV (reference sequence). The CDR3 sequence is 16 residues long.

J is TRBJ2-7 and V is TRBV27; 14 nucleotides agree with TRBD2. The germline V gene encodes CDR1 MNHEY and CDR2 SMNVEV (reference sequence). This CDR3 has 16 amino acids. V lost 5 bases and J lost 3; bases outside the gene matches: 6. The CDR3 loop is CASSPRTSGRNYEQYF. Here the CDR3 DNA reads TGTGCCAGCAGTCCACGGACTAGCGGGAGGAACTACGAGCAGTACTTC.

The chain carries TRBV5-1 and TRBJ1-2; 7 nucleotides agree with TRBD1. Germline V gene data show CDR1 as SGHRS and CDR2 as YFSETQ. There are 13 residues in the CDR3. The V and J ends lost 0 bases and 5 bases, in that order; junction bases with no gene match: 1. The CDR3 nucleotides are TGCGCCAGCAGCTTGGTGACAGGGTATGGCTACACCTTC. Protein product: CASSLVTGYGYTF.

The chain links TRBV5-6 to TRBJ2-3; D gene uncertain. Germline V gene lookup returns CDR1 SGHDT and CDR2 YYEEEE. V lost 4 bases, J lost 1 base, and 10 bases lay in between. This CDR3 is 14 amino acids long. CDR3 in amino acids: CASSARGGTDTQYF. DNA of the CDR3: TGTGCCAGCAGCGCTCGTGGTGGCACAGATACGCAGTATTTT. Full variable domain (remainder filled in from reference TRBV5-6 and TRBJ2-3): DAGVTQSPTHLIKTRGQQVTLRCSPKSGHDTVSWYQQALGQGPQFIFQYYEEEERQRGNFPDRFSGHQFPNYSSELNVNALLLGDSALYLCASSARGGTDTQYFGPGTRLTVL.

This clone came up once. The rearrangement joins TRBV5-1 to TRBJ2-7, with a weak D call TRBD2 (5 bases). The germline V and J ends were trimmed by 2 bases and 2 bases, with 14 bases remaining between them. Germline V gene lookup returns CDR1 SGHRS and CDR2 YFSETQ. The CDR3 loop spans 15 amino acids. CDR3 residues: CASSLLGANPYEQYF. In DNA form, the CDR3 reads TGCGCCAGCAGCTTATTGGGAGCCAATCCCTACGAGCAGTACTTC.

This rearrangement joins TRBV6-1 to TRBJ2-1; TRBD1 matches 7 bases. Germline loops: CDR1 MNHNS, CDR2 SASEGT. Unmatched junction bases numbered 7, after V lost 7 bases and J lost 4 bases. The CDR3 length is 14 residues. The CDR3 DNA sequence: TGTGCCAGCAAGAAAGACAGGGAGTACAATGAGCAGTTCTTC. It encodes CASKKDREYNEQFF.

V gene TRBV7-9 combines with J gene TRBJ2-7; TRBD2 is a possible D gene (6 bases). The CDR3 spans 14 residues. Trimming removed 8 bases at V and 6 bases at J, with 20 bases between. CDR1 SEHNR and CDR2 FQNEAQ come from the germline V gene (reference sequence). The CDR3 here is CASGGQGIWGEQYF. The CDR3 DNA follows: TGTGCCAGCGGAGGGCAGGGTATCTGGGGCGAGCAGTACTTC. The whole variable domain, filled in from reference TRBV7-9 and TRBJ2-7, reads DTGVSQNPRHKITKRGQNVTFRCDPISEHNRLYWYRQTLGQGPEFLTYFQNEAQLEKSRLLSDRFSAERPKGSFSTLEIQRTEQGDSAMYLCASGGQGIWGEQYFGPGTRLTVT.

This rearrangement joins TRBV11-2 to TRBJ1-2; D not certain. The V and J ends lost 5 bases and 1 base respectively, with 11 bases between them. Germline CDR1 SGHAT, CDR2 FQNNGV. The CDR3 length is 14 residues. Here the CDR3 reads CASSTVLHNYGYTF. CDR3 coding DNA: TGTGCCAGCAGCACAGTTTTGCATAACTATGGCTACACCTTC.

Turning to this clone: Other DNA sequences of this sample code for an identical CDR3. The rearrangement uses TRBV7-9 and TRBJ2-7, with 9 bases fitting TRBD1. CDR3 length: 15 amino acids. The V and J ends lost 5 bases and 8 bases, in that order; junction bases with no gene match: 13. CDR1 and CDR2 (germline): SEHNR, FQNEAQ (reference sequence). In DNA, the CDR3 is TGTGCCAGCAGCGGGGGGCGGGACAGGGTGCAAAAGCAGTACTTC. This translates into CASSGGRDRVQKQYF.

The rearrangement links TRBV19 to TRBJ2-3; 11 nucleotides agree with TRBD2. The CDR3 length is 18 residues. The germline V gene has CDR1 LNHDA and CDR2 SQIVND (reference sequence). The ends lost 3 bases at V and 1 base at J; junction bases unmatched: 9. Written as DNA, the CDR3 is TGTGCCAGTAGTATCCGAACTAGCGGGAGTTGGGGCACAGATACGCAGTATTTT. Encoded protein: CASSIRTSGSWGTDTQYF.

About this clone itself: In the same sample, other DNA sequences code for this CDR3. The chain links TRBV7-9 to TRBJ1-5, with TRBD1 matching over 7 bases. CDR1 and CDR2 (germline): SEHNR, FQNEAQ (reference sequence). The CDR3 is made up of 15 amino acids. The V segment lost 5 bases and the J segment 0 bases; nucleotides outside the gene matches: 4. The chain's CDR3 is CASSRGTASNQPQHF. For the CDR3, the DNA is TGTGCCAGCAGCCGGGGGACAGCTAGCAATCAGCCCCAGCATTTT.

The V and J genes are TRBV4-1 and TRBJ1-1; perhaps TRBD1 as D (5 bases). Trimming shortened V by 0 bases and J by 4 bases, and 9 bases separated the two germline ends. Germline V gene sequence: CDR1 MGHRA, CDR2 YSYEKL. The CDR3 runs to 14 residues. The CDR3 spells CASSQDDSSTEAFF. Written as DNA, the CDR3 is TGCGCCAGCAGCCAAGATGACAGTAGCACTGAAGCTTTCTTT.